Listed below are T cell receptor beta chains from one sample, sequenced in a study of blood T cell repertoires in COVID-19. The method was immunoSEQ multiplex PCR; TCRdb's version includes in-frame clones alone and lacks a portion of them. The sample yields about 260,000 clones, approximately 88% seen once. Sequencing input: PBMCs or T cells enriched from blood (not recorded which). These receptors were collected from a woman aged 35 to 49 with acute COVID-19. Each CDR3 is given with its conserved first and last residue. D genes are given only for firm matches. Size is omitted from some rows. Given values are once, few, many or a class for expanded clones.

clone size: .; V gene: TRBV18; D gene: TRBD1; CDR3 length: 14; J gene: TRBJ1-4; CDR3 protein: CASSRRDSYEKLFF; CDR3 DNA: TGTGCCAGCTCACGCCGGGACAGCTATGAAAAACTGTTTTTT
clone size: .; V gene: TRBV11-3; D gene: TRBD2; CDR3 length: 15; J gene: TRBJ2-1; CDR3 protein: CASSRSGVEGSEQFF; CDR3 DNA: TGTGCCAGCAGCCGTAGCGGGGTAGAGGGAAGTGAGCAGTTCTTC
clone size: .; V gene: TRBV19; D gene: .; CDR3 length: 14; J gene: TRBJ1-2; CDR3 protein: CASSIFYIRDGYTF; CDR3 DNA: TGTGCCAGTAGTATATTCTATATACGCGATGGCTACACCTTC
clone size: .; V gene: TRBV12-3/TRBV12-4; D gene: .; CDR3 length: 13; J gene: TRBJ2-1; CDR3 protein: CASSLVQAGEQFF; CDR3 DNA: TGTGCCAGCAGTTTGGTCCAGGCGGGTGAGCAGTTCTTC
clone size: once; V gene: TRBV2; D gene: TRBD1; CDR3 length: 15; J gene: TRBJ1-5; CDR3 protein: CASSGTVLSNQPQHF; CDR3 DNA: TGTGCCAGCAGCGGGACAGTTCTTAGCAATCAGCCCCAGCATTTT
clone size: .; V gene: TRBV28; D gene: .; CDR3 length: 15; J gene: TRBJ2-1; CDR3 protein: CASSLWADTYNEQFF; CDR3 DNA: TGTGCCAGCAGTTTATGGGCAGATACCTACAATGAGCAGTTCTTC
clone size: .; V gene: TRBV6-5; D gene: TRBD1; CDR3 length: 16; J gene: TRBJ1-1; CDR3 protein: CASSYGDRIRNTEAFF; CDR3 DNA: TGTGCCAGCAGTTACGGGGACAGGATAAGGAACACTGAAGCTTTCTTT
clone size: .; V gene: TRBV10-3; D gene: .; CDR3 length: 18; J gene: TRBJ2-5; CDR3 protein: CAISEGFSPGGTKETQYF; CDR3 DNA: TGTGCCATCAGTGAGGGTTTTTCTCCCGGAGGAACAAAAGAGACCCAGTACTTC
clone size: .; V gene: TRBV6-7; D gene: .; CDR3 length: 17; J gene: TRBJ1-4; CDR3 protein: CASSYFFLGRGNEKLFF; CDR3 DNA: TGTGCCAGCAGCTACTTTTTCCTCGGACGGGGTAATGAAAAACTGTTTTTT
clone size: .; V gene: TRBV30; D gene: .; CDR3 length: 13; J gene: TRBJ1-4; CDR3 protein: CAWGTAGNEKLFF; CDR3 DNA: TGTGCCTGGGGAACAGCAGGGAATGAAAAACTGTTTTTT
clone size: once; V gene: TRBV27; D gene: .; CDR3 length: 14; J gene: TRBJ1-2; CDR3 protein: CASSSRATNYGYTF; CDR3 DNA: TGTGCCAGCAGTAGCAGAGCGACTAACTATGGCTACACCTTC
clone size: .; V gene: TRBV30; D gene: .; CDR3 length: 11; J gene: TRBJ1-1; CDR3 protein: CAWSVLREAFF; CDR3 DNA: TGTGCCTGGAGTGTACTAAGGGAAGCTTTCTTT
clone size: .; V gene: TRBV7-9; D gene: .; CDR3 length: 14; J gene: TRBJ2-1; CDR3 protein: CASVPPNAYNEQFF; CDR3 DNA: TGTGCCAGCGTCCCGCCTAATGCGTACAATGAGCAGTTCTTC
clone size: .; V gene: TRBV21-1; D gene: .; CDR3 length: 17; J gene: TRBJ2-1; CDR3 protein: CASSKGNCHLSYNEQFF; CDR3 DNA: TGTGCCAGCAGCAAAGGAAACTGCCACCTCTCCTACAATGAGCAGTTCTTC
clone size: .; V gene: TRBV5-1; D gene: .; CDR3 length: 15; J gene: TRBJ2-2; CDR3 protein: CASSLADGSTGELFF; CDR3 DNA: TGCGCCAGCAGCTTGGCCGACGGGAGCACCGGGGAGCTGTTTTTT
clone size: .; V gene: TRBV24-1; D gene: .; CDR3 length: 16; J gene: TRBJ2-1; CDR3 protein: CATSDSSEVPYNEQFF; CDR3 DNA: TGTGCCACCAGTGATTCCTCGGAGGTTCCCTACAATGAGCAGTTCTTC
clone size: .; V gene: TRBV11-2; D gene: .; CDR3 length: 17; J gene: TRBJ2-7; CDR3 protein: CASSLMGASYLSYEQYF; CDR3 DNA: TGTGCCAGCAGCTTAATGGGCGCGAGCTATTTATCCTACGAGCAGTACTTC
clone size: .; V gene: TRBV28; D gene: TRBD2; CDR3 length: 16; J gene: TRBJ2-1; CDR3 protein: CASSYLSSGDYNEQFF; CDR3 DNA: TGTGCCAGCAGTTACCTTTCTAGCGGAGACTACAATGAGCAGTTCTTC
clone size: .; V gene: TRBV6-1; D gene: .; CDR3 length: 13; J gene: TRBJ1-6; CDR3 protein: CASSELQRAPLHF; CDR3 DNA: TGTGCCAGCAGTGAACTACAGAGGGCGCCCCTCCACTTT
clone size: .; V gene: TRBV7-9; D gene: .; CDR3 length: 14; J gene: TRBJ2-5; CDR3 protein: CASSLRTTMETQYF; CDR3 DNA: TGTGCCAGCAGCCTCAGAACTACAATGGAGACCCAGTACTTC
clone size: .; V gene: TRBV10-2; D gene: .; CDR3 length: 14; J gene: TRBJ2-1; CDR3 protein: CASTTTPRVNEQFF; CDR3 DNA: TGCGCCAGCACTACTACCCCTCGAGTTAATGAGCAGTTCTTC
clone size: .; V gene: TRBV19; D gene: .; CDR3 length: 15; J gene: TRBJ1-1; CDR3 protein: CASSPGPGQNTEAFF; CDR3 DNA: TGTGCCAGTAGCCCAGGACCGGGACAAAACACTGAAGCTTTCTTT
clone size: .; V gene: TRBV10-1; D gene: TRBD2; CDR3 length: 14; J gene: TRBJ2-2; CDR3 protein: CASSISGRGGELFF; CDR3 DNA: TGCGCCAGCAGTATCAGCGGGAGGGGCGGGGAGCTGTTTTTT
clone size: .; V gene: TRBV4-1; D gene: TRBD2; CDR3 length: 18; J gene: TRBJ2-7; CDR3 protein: CASSHPRGGVGRSYEQYF; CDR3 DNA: TGCGCCAGCAGCCACCCCCGGGGGGGGGTTGGGCGCTCCTACGAGCAGTACTTC
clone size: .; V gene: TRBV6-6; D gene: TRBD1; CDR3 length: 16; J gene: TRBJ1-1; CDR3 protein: CASSIVFGQGDTEAFF; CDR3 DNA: TGTGCCAGCAGCATAGTATTCGGACAGGGTGACACTGAAGCTTTCTTT
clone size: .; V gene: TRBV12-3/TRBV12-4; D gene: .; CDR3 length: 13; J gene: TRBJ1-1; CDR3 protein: CASSLVRGTEAFF; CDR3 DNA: TGTGCCAGCAGTTTAGTGAGGGGGACTGAAGCTTTCTTT
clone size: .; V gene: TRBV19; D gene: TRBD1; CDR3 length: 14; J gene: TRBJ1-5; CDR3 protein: CAGSGTGGTQPQHF; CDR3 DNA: TGTGCCGGCTCCGGGACAGGGGGAACTCAGCCCCAGCATTTT
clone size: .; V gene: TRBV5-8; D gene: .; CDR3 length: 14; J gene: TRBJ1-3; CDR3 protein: CASSLRGSGNTIYF; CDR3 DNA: TGTGCCAGCAGCTTGCGGGGCTCTGGAAACACCATATATTTT
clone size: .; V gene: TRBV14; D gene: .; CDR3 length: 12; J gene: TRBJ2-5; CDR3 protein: CASSQDVGTQYF; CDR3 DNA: TGTGCCAGCAGCCAAGACGTCGGGACCCAGTACTTC
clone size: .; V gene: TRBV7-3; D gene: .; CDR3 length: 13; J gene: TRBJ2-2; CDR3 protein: CASSSRHTGELFF; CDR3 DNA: TGTGCCAGCAGCTCCCGTCACACCGGGGAGCTGTTTTTT
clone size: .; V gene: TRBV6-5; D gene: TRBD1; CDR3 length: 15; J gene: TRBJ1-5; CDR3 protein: CASSYSGQANQPQHF; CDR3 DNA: TGTGCCAGCAGTTACTCGGGACAGGCTAATCAGCCCCAGCATTTT
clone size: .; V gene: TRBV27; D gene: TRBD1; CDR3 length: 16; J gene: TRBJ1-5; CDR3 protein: CASRGKDRDPNQPQHF; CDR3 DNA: TGTGCCAGCAGGGGAAAGGACAGGGACCCCAATCAGCCCCAGCATTTT
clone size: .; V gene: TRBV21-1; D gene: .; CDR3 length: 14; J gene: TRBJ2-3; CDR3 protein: CASSIGLALDTQYF; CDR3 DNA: TGTGCCAGCAGCATCGGACTAGCTTTAGATACGCAGTATTTT
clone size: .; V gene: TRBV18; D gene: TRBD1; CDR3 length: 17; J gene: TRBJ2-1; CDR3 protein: CASSPRLGQITPNEQFF; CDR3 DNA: TGTGCCAGCTCACCAAGGTTGGGACAGATAACCCCCAATGAGCAGTTCTTC
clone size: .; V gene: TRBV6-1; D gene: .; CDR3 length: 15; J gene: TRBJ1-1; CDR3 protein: CASSDNPPKNKEAFF; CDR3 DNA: TGTGCCAGCAGTGATAACCCCCCAAAGAACAAAGAAGCTTTCTTT
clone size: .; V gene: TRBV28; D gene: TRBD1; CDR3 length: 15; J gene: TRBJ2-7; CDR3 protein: CASSSGTAHSDEQYF; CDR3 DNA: TGTGCCAGCAGTTCCGGGACAGCCCACTCCGACGAGCAGTACTTC
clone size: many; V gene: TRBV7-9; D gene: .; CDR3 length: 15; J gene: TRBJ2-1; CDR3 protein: CASSLSSGLRNEQFF; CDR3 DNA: TGTGCCAGCAGCTTATCGTCGGGGTTACGGAATGAGCAGTTCTTC
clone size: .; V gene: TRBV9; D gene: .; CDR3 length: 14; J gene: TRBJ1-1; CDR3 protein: CASSEGSGDSEAFF; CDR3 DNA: TGTGCCAGCAGCGAGGGGTCGGGGGACTCTGAAGCTTTCTTT
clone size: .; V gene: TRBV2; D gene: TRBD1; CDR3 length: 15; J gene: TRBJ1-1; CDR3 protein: CASSGDRLWNTEAFF; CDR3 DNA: TGTGCCAGCAGTGGGGACAGGCTATGGAACACTGAAGCTTTCTTT
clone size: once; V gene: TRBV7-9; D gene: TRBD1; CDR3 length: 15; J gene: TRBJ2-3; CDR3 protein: CASSSGQAHTDTQYF; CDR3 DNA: TGTGCCAGCAGCTCGGGACAGGCGCACACAGATACGCAGTATTTT
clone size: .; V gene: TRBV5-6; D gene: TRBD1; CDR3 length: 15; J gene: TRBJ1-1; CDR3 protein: CASSPEGQGDTEAFF; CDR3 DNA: TGTGCCAGCAGCCCGGAGGGACAGGGGGACACTGAAGCTTTCTTT
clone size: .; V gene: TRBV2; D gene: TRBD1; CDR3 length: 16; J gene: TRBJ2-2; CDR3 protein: CASRLTGGTYTGELFF; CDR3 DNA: TGTGCCAGCAGGTTGACAGGGGGCACGTACACCGGGGAGCTGTTTTTT
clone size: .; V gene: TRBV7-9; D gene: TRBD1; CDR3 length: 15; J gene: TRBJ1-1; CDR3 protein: CASSLVRGVGTEAFF; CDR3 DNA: TGTGCCAGCAGCTTAGTCAGGGGGGTAGGGACTGAAGCTTTCTTT
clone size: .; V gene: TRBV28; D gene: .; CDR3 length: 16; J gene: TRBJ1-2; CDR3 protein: CASSLRGSLINYGYTF; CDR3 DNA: TGTGCCAGCAGTTTAAGAGGAAGTCTGATTAACTATGGCTACACCTTC
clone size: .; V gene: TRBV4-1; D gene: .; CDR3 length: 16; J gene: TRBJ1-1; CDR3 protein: CASSHRRGDLNTEAFF; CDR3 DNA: TGCGCCAGCAGCCACCGGAGAGGGGACTTGAACACTGAAGCTTTCTTT
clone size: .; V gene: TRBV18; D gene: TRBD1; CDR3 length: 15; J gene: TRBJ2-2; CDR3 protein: CASSPDRVATGELFF; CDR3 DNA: TGTGCCAGCTCACCGGACAGGGTTGCCACCGGGGAGCTGTTTTTT